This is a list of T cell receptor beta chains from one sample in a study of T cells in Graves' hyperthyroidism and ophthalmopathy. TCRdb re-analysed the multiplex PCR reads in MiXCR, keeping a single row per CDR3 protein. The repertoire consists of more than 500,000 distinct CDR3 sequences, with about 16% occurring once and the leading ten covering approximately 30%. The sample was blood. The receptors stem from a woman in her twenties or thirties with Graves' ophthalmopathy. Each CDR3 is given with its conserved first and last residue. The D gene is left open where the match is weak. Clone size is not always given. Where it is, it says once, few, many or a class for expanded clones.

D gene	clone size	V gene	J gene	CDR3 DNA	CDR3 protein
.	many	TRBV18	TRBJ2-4	TGTGCCAGCTCACCAATGGACCGCCTAGCCAAAAACATTCAGTACTTC	CASSPMDRLAKNIQYF
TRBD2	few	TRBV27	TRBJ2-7	TGTGCCAGCAGTTTAACCGGGACTAGCGGCGCCTACGAGCAGTACTTC	CASSLTGTSGAYEQYF
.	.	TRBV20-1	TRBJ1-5	TGCAGTGCTAGATTCCGGGATCAGCCCCAGCATTTT	CSARFRDQPQHF
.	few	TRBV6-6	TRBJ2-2	TGTGCCAGCAGTTACGCCAGGAAGCACACCGGGGAGCTGTTTTTT	CASSYARKHTGELFF
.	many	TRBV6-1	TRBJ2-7	TGTGCCAGCAGGGATGAGCGGTCATACGAGCAGTACTTC	CASRDERSYEQYF
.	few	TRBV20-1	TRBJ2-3	TGCAGTGCCCGGGACTTCACAGATACGCAGTATTTT	CSARDFTDTQYF
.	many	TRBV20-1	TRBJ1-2	TGCAGTGCAGAAGAAGGGGGAGACTATGGCTACACCTTC	CSAEEGGDYGYTF
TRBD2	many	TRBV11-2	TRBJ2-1	TGTGCCAGCAGTCGATTCCAGGGGGCATCTAGCGGGAGAGGCAATGAGCAGTTCTTC	CASSRFQGASSGRGNEQFF
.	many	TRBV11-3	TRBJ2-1	TGTGCCAGCAGCTTAGGGGTGTGGGGTGGCGAGGATAAGAATGAGCAGTTCTTC	CASSLGVWGGEDKNEQFF
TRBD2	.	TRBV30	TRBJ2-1	TGTGCCTGGCGCCTAGCGGGGATTTACAATGAGCAGTTCTTC	CAWRLAGIYNEQFF
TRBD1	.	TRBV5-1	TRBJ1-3	TGCGCCAGCAGCTTGATGACAGGGGCATCTGGAAACACCATATATTTT	CASSLMTGASGNTIYF
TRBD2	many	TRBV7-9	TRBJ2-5	TGTGCCAGCAGCTTATTCGGGCTAGCGGGAGGCGAAGAGACCCAGTACTTC	CASSLFGLAGGEETQYF
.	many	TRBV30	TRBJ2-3	TGTGCCTGGAGTGCCCAAGAGGTCACGCAGTATTTT	CAWSAQEVTQYF
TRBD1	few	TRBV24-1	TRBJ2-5	TGTGCCACCAGTGATTTAGGGACAGGTGCCTTGAGGGAGACCCAGTACTTC	CATSDLGTGALRETQYF
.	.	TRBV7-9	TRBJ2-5	TGTGCCCCACAGACACTCCAAGAGACCCAGTACTTC	CAPQTLQETQYF
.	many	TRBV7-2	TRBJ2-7	TGTGCCAGCAGCTTAATTCCAACAAACTCCTACGAGCAGTACTTC	CASSLIPTNSYEQYF
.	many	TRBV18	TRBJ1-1	TGTGCCAGCTCACCAGGCAGCAGGGGCAAAAACCTGAACACTGAAGCTTTCTTT	CASSPGSRGKNLNTEAFF
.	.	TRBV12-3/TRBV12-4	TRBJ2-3	TGTGCCAGCACCCGAGGGGGGCCGATAGATACGCAGTATTTT	CASTRGGPIDTQYF
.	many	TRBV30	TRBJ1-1	TGTGCCTGGAGTGGTCGGGGAGCCGAAGCTTTCTTT	CAWSGRGAEAFF
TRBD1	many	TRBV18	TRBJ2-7	TGTGCCAGCTCATCCCGTTTGGGGACAGGGGCGAACGAGCAGTACTTC	CASSSRLGTGANEQYF
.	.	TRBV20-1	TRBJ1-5	TGCAGTGCTGAGGACGGTAATCAGCCCCAGCATTTT	CSAEDGNQPQHF
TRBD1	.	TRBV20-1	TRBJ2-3	TGCAGTGCGGGTGACAGGGCCACAGGCACAGATACGCAGTATTTT	CSAGDRATGTDTQYF
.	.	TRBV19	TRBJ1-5	TGTGCCAGTAGGGCCGTCCTCGGGGATCAGCCCCAGCATTTT	CASRAVLGDQPQHF
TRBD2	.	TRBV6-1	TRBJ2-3	TGTGCCAGCACCCTTATGACTAGCGGGAGAGGTACGCAGTATTTT	CASTLMTSGRGTQYF
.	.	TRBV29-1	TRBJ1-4	TGCAGTGGCAGGGGAAGTTCAACTAGTGAAAAACTGTTTTTT	CSGRGSSTSEKLFF
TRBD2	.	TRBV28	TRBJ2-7	TGTGCCAGCAGTTTGTCCGGACTAGCGGTAACCTCCTCCTACGAGCAGTACTTC	CASSLSGLAVTSSYEQYF
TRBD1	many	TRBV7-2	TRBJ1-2	TGTGCCAGCAGCGGGACAGGGAAGAACTATGGCTACACCTTC	CASSGTGKNYGYTF
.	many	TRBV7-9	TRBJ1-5	TGTGCCAGCAGTAGGGAGACGCAATCAGCCCAGCATTTT	CASSRETQSAQHF
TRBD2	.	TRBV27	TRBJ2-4	TGTGCCAGCAGTTCTTGGACTAGCGGGAGTATGAACATTCAGTACTTC	CASSSWTSGSMNIQYF
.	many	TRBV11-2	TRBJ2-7	TGTGCCAGCAGCCCCGCTCGCAGCTACGAGCAGTACTTC	CASSPARSYEQYF
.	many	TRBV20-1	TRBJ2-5	TGCAGTGTGGGGGCCCCGCAAGAGACCCAGTACTTC	CSVGAPQETQYF
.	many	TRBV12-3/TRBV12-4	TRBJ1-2	TGTGCCAGCAGTAGGACAGCGCACTATGGCTACACCTTC	CASSRTAHYGYTF
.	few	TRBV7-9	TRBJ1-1	TGTGCCAGCAGCCCGACGGTTGAAGCTTTCTTT	CASSPTVEAFF
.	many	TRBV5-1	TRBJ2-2	TGCGCCAGCAGCTTGGCCCGAATCGCGAACACCGGGGAGCTGTTTTTT	CASSLARIANTGELFF
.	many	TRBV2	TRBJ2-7	TGTGCCAGCAGTGAGGGGAGCAGGGGAACGGACGAGCAGTACTTC	CASSEGSRGTDEQYF
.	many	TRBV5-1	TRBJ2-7	TGCGCCAGCAGCTTGAGTCACGGGGTTTACACCGAGCAGTACTTC	CASSLSHGVYTEQYF
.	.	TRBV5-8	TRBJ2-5	TGTGCCAGCACCGCTACCCTCGGGGGCAGAGAGACCCAGTACTTC	CASTATLGGRETQYF
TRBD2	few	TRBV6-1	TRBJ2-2	TGTGCCAGCAGCGGACTAGCGGGAGGGCTGGGCGGGGAGCTGTTTTTT	CASSGLAGGLGGELFF
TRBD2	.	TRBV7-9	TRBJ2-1	TGTGCCAGCAGCCCCTTCTCGGGACTAGCGGGTTCCAAAGGGAATGAGCAGTTCTTC	CASSPFSGLAGSKGNEQFF
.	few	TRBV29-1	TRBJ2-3	TGCAGCACTGACGGGAGCGGAGCAGATACGCAGTATTTT	CSTDGSGADTQYF
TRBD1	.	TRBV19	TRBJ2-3	TGTGCCAGTAGTACCTCCGGGACAGGTACGCAGTATTTT	CASSTSGTGTQYF
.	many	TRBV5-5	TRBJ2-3	TGTGCCAGCAGCTTGGCCGGGACCCCGATAAGCACAGATACGCAGTATTTT	CASSLAGTPISTDTQYF
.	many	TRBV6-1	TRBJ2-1	TGTGCCAGCAGTGAAGGACAAGGGTTTCCCTCGTTCTACAATGAGCAGTTCTTC	CASSEGQGFPSFYNEQFF
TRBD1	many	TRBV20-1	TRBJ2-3	TGCAGTGCTAGGCTAGGACAGGGCACAGATACGCAGTATTTT	CSARLGQGTDTQYF
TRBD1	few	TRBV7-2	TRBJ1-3	TGTGCCAGCAGCTTAGGGCCTGACAGGGTTGGAAACACCATATATTTT	CASSLGPDRVGNTIYF
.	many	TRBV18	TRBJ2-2	TGTGCCAGCTCACCGTCAGGTGCGAACACCGGGGAGCTGTTTTTT	CASSPSGANTGELFF
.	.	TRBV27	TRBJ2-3	TGTGCCAGCAGTACTCTAGGGAAAGGCACAGATACGCAGTATTTT	CASSTLGKGTDTQYF
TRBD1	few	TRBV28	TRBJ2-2	TGTGCCAGCAGTTTACCGACCGGGACAGACAACACCGGGGAGCTGTTTTTT	CASSLPTGTDNTGELFF
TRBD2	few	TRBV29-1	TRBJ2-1	TGCAGCGTGTCTAGCGGTTACAATGAGCAGTTCTTC	CSVSSGYNEQFF
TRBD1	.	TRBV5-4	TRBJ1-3	TGTGCCAGTACCGGGACAGCCGAGGACACCATATATTTT	CASTGTAEDTIYF
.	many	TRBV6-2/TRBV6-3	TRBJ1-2	TGTGCCAGCAGTTACGGGGTGGCCTATGGCTACACCTTC	CASSYGVAYGYTF
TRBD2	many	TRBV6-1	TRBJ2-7	TGTGCCAGCAGTGAATTCCCAGCGGGAGGGCCGAATGAGCAGTACTTC	CASSEFPAGGPNEQYF
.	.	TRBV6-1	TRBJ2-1	TGTGCCAGCAGTGAAGCTGCGAGCTCCTACAATGAGCAGTTCTTC	CASSEAASSYNEQFF
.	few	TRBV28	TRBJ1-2	TGTGCCAGCAGTTTGATCTATGGCTACACCTTC	CASSLIYGYTF
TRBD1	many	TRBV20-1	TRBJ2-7	TGCAGTGCTATTAAGCCTCCGGACAGGGCTTCCTACGAGCAGTACTTC	CSAIKPPDRASYEQYF